The source of this T cell receptor (beta chain) is a study of shared clonotypes between healthy human individuals. Points from the study as a whole: Shared clonotypes: about 4.6% naive CD4, roughly 3.8% naive CD8, 2.3% memory CD4, around 0.4% memory CD8.

Here immunoSEQ multiplex PCR was the method, and the copy in TCRdb shows in-frame clones only, minus some. Altogether around 2,100,000 clones are present, about 95% being singletons, with the ten largest covering 0.95% to 1.5%. The table lists this clone with a count of one. Its antigen remains unknown. The CDR3 extends over 16 amino acids. Germline V gene lookup returns CDR1 SGHVS and CDR2 FNYEAQ. Trimming took off 4 bases at V and 2 bases at J, with 18 bases between the two ends. Terminally differentiated effector memory CD45RA+ cells were excluded by CCR7 positive selection of CD45RO-negative cells.

The sequence was obtained from a young man in good health. This chain joins TRBV7-6 and TRBJ2-7; D may be TRBD1 or TRBD2 (5 bases each). Sequenced material: naive CD8+ T cells sorted from blood. The CDR3 sequence is CASSSHRGTTTYEQYF. The CDR3 DNA reads as TGTGCCAGCAGCTCTCACCGGGGCACGACAACCTACGAGCAGTACTTC.